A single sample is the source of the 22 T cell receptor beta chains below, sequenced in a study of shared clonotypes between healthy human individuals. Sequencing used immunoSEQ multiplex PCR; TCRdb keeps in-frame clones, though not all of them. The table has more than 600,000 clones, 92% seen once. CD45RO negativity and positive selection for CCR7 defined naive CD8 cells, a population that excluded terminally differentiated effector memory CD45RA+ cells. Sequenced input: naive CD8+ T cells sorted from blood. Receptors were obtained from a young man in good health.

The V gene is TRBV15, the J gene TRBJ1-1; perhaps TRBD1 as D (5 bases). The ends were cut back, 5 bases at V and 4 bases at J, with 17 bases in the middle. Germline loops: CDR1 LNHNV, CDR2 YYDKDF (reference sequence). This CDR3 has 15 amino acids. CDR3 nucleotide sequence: TGTGCCACCAGCGTCCACAGGAGGCAGGGCACTGAAGCTTTCTTT. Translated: CATSVHRRQGTEAFF.

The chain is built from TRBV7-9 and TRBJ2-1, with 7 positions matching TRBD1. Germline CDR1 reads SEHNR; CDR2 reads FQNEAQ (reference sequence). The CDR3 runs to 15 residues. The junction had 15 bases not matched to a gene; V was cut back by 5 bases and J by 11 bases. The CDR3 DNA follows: TGTGCCAGCAGCCCAGGGGACAGTTGGAGTGGTAAGCAGTTCTTC. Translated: CASSPGDSWSGKQFF.

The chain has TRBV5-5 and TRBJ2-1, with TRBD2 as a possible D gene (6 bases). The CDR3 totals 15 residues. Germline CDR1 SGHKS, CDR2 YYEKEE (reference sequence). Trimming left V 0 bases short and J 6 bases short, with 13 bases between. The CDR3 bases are TGTGCCAGCAGCTTGGTTTTGTGGGGAGGCAATGAGCAGTTCTTC. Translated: CASSLVLWGGNEQFF.

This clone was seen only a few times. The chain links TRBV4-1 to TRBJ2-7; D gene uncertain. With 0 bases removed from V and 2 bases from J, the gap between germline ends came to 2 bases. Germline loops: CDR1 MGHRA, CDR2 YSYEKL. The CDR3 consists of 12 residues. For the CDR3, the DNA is TGCGCCAGCAGCCAAGATGCCTACGAGCAGTACTTC. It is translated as CASSQDAYEQYF.

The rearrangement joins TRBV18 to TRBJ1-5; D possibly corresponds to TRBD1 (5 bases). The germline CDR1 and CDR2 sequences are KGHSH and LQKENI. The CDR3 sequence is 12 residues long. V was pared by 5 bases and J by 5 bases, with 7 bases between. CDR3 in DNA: TGTGCCAGCTCAGACAGCTATCAGCCCCAGCATTTT. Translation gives CASSDSYQPQHF.

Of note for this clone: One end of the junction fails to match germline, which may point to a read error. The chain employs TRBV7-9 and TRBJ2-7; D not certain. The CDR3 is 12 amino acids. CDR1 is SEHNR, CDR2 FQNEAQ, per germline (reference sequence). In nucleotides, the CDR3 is TGTGCCAGCACCGCCCATCAGTACGTGCAGTACTTC. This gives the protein CASTAHQYVQYF.

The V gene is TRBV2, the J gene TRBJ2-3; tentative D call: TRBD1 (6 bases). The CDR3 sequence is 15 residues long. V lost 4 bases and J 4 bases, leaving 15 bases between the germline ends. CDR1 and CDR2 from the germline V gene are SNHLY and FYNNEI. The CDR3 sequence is CASSVQGWSADTQYF. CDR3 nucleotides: TGTGCCAGCAGTGTGCAGGGGTGGAGCGCAGATACGCAGTATTTT.

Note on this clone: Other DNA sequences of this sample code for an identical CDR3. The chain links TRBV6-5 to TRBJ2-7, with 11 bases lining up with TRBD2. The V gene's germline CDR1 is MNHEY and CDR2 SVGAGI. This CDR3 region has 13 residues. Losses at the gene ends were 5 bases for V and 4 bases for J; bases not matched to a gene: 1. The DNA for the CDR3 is TGTGCCAGCAGTGGGACTAGCGGTTACGAGCAGTACTTC. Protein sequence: CASSGTSGYEQYF.

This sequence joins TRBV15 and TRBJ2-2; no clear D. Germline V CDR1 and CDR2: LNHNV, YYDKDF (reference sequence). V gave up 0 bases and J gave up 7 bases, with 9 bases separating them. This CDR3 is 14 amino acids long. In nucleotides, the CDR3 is TGTGCCACCAGCAGAGATACCCAGTTCGGGGAGCTGTTTTTT. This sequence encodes CATSRDTQFGELFF.

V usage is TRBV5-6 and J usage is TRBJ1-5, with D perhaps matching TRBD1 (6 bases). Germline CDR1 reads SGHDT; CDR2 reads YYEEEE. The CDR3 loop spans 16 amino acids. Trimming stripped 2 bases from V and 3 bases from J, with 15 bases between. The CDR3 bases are TGTGCCAGCAGCTTCCAAGGACAGCTGCTCAATCAGCCCCAGCATTTT. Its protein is CASSFQGQLLNQPQHF.

The CDR3 reads CSARESNEQFF. CDR3 bases: TGCAGTGCTAGAGAGTCCAATGAGCAGTTCTTC. The V call is TRBV20-1, the J call TRBJ2-1; D uncertain. Germline values: CDR1 DFQATT, CDR2 SNEGSKA (reference sequence). The CDR3 spans 11 residues. The ends were cut back, 0 bases at V and 6 bases at J, with 3 bases in the middle.

In DNA, the CDR3 is TGTGCCAGCAGCCTAACAGCGGGCTATGGCGAGACCCAGTACTTC. This sequence encodes CASSLTAGYGETQYF. J is TRBJ2-5 and V is TRBV7-8, with a tentative D call TRBD2 (6 bases). Germline CDR1 SGHVS, CDR2 FQNEAQ. The CDR3 runs to 15 residues. V lost 5 bases to trimming and J lost 5 bases, with 18 bases between them.

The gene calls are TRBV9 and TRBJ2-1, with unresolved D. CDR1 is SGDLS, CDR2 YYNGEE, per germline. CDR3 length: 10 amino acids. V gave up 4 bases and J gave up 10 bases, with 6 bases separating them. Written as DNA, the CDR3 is TGTGCCAGCAGCCCAGACGAGCAGTTCTTC. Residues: CASSPDEQFF.

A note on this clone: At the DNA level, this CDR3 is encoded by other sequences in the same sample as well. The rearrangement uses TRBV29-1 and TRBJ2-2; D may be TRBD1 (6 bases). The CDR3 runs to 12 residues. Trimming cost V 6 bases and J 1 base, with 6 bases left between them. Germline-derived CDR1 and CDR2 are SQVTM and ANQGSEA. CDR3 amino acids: CSVGQNTGELFF. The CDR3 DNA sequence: TGCAGCGTGGGACAGAACACCGGGGAGCTGTTTTTT.

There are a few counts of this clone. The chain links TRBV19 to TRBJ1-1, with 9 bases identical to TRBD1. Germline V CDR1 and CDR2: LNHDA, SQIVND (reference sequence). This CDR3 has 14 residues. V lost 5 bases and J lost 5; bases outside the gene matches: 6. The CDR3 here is CASSGTGLGTEAFF. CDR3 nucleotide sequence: TGTGCCAGTAGTGGGACAGGGTTAGGTACTGAAGCTTTCTTT.

The DNA for the CDR3 is TGTGCCAGCAGTTACGGGAAGGGCTACGAGCAGTACTTC. Translating gives CASSYGKGYEQYF. The genes are TRBV6-5 and TRBJ2-7, with D hard to call. The CDR3 covers 13 residues. Germline values: CDR1 MNHEY, CDR2 SVGAGI. Trimming pared 2 bases from V and 3 bases from J, leaving 8 bases between.

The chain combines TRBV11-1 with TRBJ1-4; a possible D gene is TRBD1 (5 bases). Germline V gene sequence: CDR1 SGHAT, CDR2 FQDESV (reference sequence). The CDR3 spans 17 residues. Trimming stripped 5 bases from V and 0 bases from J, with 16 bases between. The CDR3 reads CASSRHGARATNEKLFF. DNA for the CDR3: TGTGCCAGCAGCCGACACGGGGCCCGTGCAACTAATGAAAAACTGTTTTTT.

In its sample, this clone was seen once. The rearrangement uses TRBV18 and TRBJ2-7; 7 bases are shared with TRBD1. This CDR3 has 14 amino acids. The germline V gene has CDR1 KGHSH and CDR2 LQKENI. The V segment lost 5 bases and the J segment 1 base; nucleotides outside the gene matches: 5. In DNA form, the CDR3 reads TGTGCCAGCTCAGAACCGGGACAGTCCTACGAGCAGTACTTC. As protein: CASSEPGQSYEQYF.

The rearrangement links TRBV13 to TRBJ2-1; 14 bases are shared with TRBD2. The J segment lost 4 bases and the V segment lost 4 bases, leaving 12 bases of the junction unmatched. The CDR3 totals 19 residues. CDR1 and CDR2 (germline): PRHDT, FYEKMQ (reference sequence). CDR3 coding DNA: TGTGCCAGCAGCTCCCCGACTAGCGGGAGGGCCGGAACGTACAATGAGCAGTTCTTC. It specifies CASSSPTSGRAGTYNEQFF.

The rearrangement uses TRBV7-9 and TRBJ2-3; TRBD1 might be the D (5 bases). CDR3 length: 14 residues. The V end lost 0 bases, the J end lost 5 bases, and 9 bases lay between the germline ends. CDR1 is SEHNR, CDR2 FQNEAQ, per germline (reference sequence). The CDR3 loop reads CASSLAGAEDTQYF. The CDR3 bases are TGTGCCAGCAGCTTAGCTGGGGCGGAAGATACGCAGTATTTT.

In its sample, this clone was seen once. CDR3 sequence reads: CASSLYWDQRGNEQFF. The CDR3 DNA follows: TGTGCCAGCAGTTTATATTGGGACCAGAGGGGGAATGAGCAGTTCTTC. The chain joins TRBV28 to TRBJ2-1; D perhaps matches TRBD1 (6 bases). V lost 1 base and J lost 7, with 17 bases in between. The CDR3 consists of 16 residues. Germline CDR1 reads MDHEN; CDR2 reads SYDVKM.

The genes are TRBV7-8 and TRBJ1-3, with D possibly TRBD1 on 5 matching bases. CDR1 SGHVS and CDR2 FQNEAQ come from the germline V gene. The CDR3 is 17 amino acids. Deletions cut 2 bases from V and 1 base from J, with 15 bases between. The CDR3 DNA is TGTGCCAGCAGCTTAAAGGCAGGGAGTGGATCTGGAAACACCATATATTTT. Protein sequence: CASSLKAGSGSGNTIYF.